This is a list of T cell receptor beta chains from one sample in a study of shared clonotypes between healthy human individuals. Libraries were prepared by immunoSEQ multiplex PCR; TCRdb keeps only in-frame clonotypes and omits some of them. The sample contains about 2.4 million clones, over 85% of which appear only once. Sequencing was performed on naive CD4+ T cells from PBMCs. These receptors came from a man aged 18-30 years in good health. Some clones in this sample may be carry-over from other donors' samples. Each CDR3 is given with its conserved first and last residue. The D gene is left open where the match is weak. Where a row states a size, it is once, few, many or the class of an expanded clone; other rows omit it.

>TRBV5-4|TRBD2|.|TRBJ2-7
TGTGCCAGCAGCTTGAAAAGGGCTAGCGGAACCTACGAGCAGTACTTC
CASSLKRASGTYEQYF
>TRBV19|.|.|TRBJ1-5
TGTGCCAGTAGTGCAGTTGGGACCCCAGGGACGTATAGCAATCAGCCCCAGCATTTT
CASSAVGTPGTYSNQPQHF
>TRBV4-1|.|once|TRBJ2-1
TGCGCCAGCAGCCAGGAGCAGAGCTCCTACAATGAGCAGTTCTTC
CASSQEQSSYNEQFF
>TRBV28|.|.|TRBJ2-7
TGTGCCAGCAAATCAGGACGGTACGAGCAGTACTTC
CASKSGRYEQYF
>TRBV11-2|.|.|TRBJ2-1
TGTGCCAGCAGCTCCAGATATAGCGGATTCTCCTACAATGAGCAGTTCTTC
CASSSRYSGFSYNEQFF
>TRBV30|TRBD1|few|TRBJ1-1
TGTGCCTGGCAAACGGGACAGCCAAACTCTGAAGCTTTCTTT
CAWQTGQPNSEAFF
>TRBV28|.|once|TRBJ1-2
TGTGCCAGCAGTTCGGCAAACAGGGAAAACTATGGCTACACCTTC
CASSSANRENYGYTF
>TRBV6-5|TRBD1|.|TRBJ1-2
TGTGCCAGCAGTTACTCGCCGGGACAGGGGGGTAGCTACACCTTC
CASSYSPGQGGSYTF
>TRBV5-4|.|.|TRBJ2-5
TGTGCCAGCAGCTTGGGCTCTGTTGGGACCCAGTACTTC
CASSLGSVGTQYF
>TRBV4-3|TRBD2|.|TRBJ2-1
TGCGCCAGCAGCCAGGGACTAGCGGCTTCCTACAATGAGCAGTTCTTC
CASSQGLAASYNEQFF
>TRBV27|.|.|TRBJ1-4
TGTGCCAGCAGTCTCACGGGTTGGGGAACAAATGAAAAACTGTTTTTT
CASSLTGWGTNEKLFF
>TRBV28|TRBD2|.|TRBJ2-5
TGTGCCAGCAGTTACGGGGGGAGACGGCAAGAGACCCAGTACTTC
CASSYGGRRQETQYF
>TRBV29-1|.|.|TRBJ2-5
TGCAGCGTTGATATAGGGGGAGTGGAGACCCAGTACTTC
CSVDIGGVETQYF
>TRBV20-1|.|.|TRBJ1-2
TGCAGCGCGGGGGTCGGCTATGGCTACACCTTC
CSAGVGYGYTF
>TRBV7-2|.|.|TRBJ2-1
TGTGCCAGCCAGGGGAGCAGCTACAATGAGCAGTTCTTC
CASQGSSYNEQFF
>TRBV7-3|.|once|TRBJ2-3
TGTGCCAGCAGCTTGCCAGGGAACACGCAGTATTTT
CASSLPGNTQYF
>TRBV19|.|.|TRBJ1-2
TGTGCCAGCCGGAGGGGGACTAACTATGGCTACACCTTC
CASRRGTNYGYTF
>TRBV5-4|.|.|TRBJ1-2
TGTGCCAGCAGCTTGGGGCACGGAGGCCCCCCAGGCTACACCTTC
CASSLGHGGPPGYTF